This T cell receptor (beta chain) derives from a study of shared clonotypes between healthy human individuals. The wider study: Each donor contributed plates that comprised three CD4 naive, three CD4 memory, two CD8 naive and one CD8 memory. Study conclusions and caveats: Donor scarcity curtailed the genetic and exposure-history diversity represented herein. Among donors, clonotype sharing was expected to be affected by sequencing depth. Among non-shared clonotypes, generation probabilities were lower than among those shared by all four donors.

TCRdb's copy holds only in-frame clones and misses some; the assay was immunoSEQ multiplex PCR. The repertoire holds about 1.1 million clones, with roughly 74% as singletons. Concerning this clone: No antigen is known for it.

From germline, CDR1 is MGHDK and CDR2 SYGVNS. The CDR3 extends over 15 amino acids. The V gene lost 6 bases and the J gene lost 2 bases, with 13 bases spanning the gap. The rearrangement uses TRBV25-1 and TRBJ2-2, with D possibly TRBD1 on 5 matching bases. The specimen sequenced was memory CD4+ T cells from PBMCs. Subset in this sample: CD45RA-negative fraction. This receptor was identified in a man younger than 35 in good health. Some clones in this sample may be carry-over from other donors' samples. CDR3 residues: CASSPSDRNTGELFF. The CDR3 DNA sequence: TGTGCCAGCAGCCCAAGTGACAGAAACACCGGGGAGCTGTTTTTT.